A single sample is the source of the 16 T cell receptor beta chains below, sequenced in a study of response to subunit inactivated influenza vaccine. MiXCR, applied by TCRdb to the RT-PCR reads, yields one record per CDR3 protein. In the table there are about 170,000 distinct CDR3 sequences, 9.5% to 15% of which are singletons. These sequences were also reported in another study, on T cells expressing NK-cell markers. Per that study: Synthesis of TCR beta cDNA relied on 5'RACE template switching carrying UMIs.

This material consisted of CD8+ T cells sorted from PBMCs, taken about 12 days after vaccination. The receptor source for this set is a man in his fifties who received an inactivated influenza vaccine.

This clonotype was recorded many times. The chain recombines TRBV30 with TRBJ1-1; D unclear. Germline CDR1 is GTSNPN and CDR2 is SVGIG (reference sequence). The V and J ends lost 0 bases and 1 base respectively, with 6 bases between them. This CDR3 is built from 13 residues. The CDR3 DNA sequence: TGTGCCTGGAGTGTTCGGGAGAACACTGAAGCTTTCTTT. Its translation is CAWSVRENTEAFF. Supplemented by reference TRBV30 and TRBJ1-1, the full variable domain reads SQTIHQWPATLVQPVGSPLSLECTVEGTSNPNLYWYRQAAGRGLQLLFYSVGIGQISSEVPQNLSASRPQDRQFILSSKKLLLSDSGFYLCAWSVRENTEAFFGQGTRLTVV.

The rearrangement links TRBV28 to TRBJ2-3; TRBD2 matches at 7 bases. From germline, CDR1 is MDHEN and CDR2 SYDVKM. Losses at the gene ends were 5 bases for V and 3 bases for J; bases not matched to a gene: 8. This CDR3 is built from 15 residues. The CDR3 sequence: CASSARASGTDTQYF. The CDR3 region has the DNA TGTGCCAGCAGTGCCCGTGCTAGCGGAACAGATACGCAGTATTTT. The entire variable domain, with the rest obtained from reference TRBV28 and TRBJ2-3, is as follows: DVKVTQSSRYLVKRTGEKVFLECVQDMDHENMFWYRQDPGLGLRLIYFSYDVKMKEKGDIPEGYSVSREKKERFSLILESASTNQTSMYLCASSARASGTDTQYFGPGTRLTVL.

V and J are TRBV7-9 and TRBJ2-1; 9 bases align to TRBD1. This CDR3 comprises 15 residues. In germline, CDR1 is SEHNR, CDR2 FQNEAQ (reference sequence). V lost 3 bases to trimming and J lost 8 bases; unmatched junction nucleotides: 8. CDR3 sequence reads: CASSFIGQGWDEQFF. DNA for the CDR3: TGTGCCAGCAGCTTTATAGGACAGGGGTGGGATGAGCAGTTCTTC. Full variable domain (rest looked up from reference TRBV7-9 and TRBJ2-1): DTGVSQNPRHKITKRGQNVTFRCDPISEHNRLYWYRQTLGQGPEFLTYFQNEAQLEKSRLLSDRFSAERPKGSFSTLEIQRTEQGDSAMYLCASSFIGQGWDEQFFGPGTRLTVL.

This sequence joins TRBV7-2 and TRBJ2-1; possible D gene TRBD2, 6 bases. V was cut by 1 base and J by 4 bases, with 17 bases left in between. From germline, CDR1 is SGHTA and CDR2 FQGNSA. This CDR3 comprises 17 residues. The CDR3 DNA reads as TGTGCCAGCAGCTTAGTTGCGGGGTACGGGAGTTACAATGAGCAGTTCTTC. Amino acid sequence: CASSLVAGYGSYNEQFF. Full variable domain (missing parts from reference TRBV7-2 and TRBJ2-1): GAGVSQSPSNKVTEKGKDVELRCDPISGHTALYWYRQSLGQGLEFLIYFQGNSAPDKSGLPSDRFSAERTGGSVSTLTIQRTQQEDSAVYLCASSLVAGYGSYNEQFFGPGTRLTVL.

The V and J genes are TRBV4-3 and TRBJ2-7; D not certain. V dropped 1 base and J dropped 2 bases, with 6 bases sitting between them. Germline-derived CDR1 and CDR2 are LGHNA and YSLEER. The CDR3 length is 13 residues. The CDR3 nucleotides read TGCGCCAGCAGCCAAGGTCGAGCCTACGAGCAGTACTTC. As protein: CASSQGRAYEQYF.

Only a few counts were recorded for this clonotype. V is TRBV7-9 and J is TRBJ1-2; the D gene is possibly TRBD1 (5 bases). Germline V gives CDR1 SEHNR, CDR2 FQNEAQ (reference sequence). V lost 1 base, J lost 6 bases, and 15 bases lay in between. This CDR3 has 15 amino acids. The CDR3 loop reads CASSLGKGLVDGYTF. In nucleotides, the CDR3 is TGTGCCAGCAGCTTAGGGAAGGGGCTCGTCGATGGCTACACCTTC.

This clonotype has just a few counts. The chain has TRBV14 and TRBJ1-4; D remains unclear. Per the germline V gene, CDR1 is SGHDN and CDR2 is FVKESK. The V end was cut by 6 bases, the J end by 6 bases, with 20 bases between. CDR3 length: 16 residues. The CDR3 loop is CASRALMGRVDEKLFF. The CDR3 DNA follows: TGTGCCAGCAGAGCCCTGATGGGTAGGGTGGATGAAAAACTGTTTTTT.

In this sample, this clonotype turned up many times. The rearrangement links TRBV29-1 to TRBJ2-5; TRBD1 matches 11 bases. This CDR3 is built from 17 residues. The trim removed 6 bases at V and 2 bases at J, leaving 14 bases unmatched. Germline loops: CDR1 SQVTM, CDR2 ANQGSEA. CDR3 protein: CSVDRGRGPPGQETQYF. The CDR3 region has the DNA TGCAGCGTGGACAGGGGGCGCGGACCCCCGGGGCAAGAGACCCAGTACTTC.

This chain links TRBV4-2 with TRBJ1-1, with no clear D. Germline V gives CDR1 LGHNA, CDR2 YNFKEQ. The CDR3 extends over 16 amino acids. Deletions cut 0 bases from V and 0 bases from J, with 11 bases between. CDR3 coding DNA: TGTGCCAGCAGCCAAGATATGAGCCTCATGAACACTGAAGCTTTCTTT. Translating gives CASSQDMSLMNTEAFF.

The chain links TRBV30 to TRBJ2-7, with D perhaps given as TRBD1 or TRBD2 (5 bases each). With 5 bases removed from V and 2 bases from J, the gap between germline ends came to 13 bases. CDR1 is GTSNPN, CDR2 SVGIG, per germline (reference sequence). CDR3 length: 13 amino acids. The CDR3 DNA reads as TGTGCCTGGTGTGGGGACCCTACCTACGAGCAGTACTTC. Translating it yields CAWCGDPTYEQYF.

DNA for the CDR3: TGTGCCAGCAACAGCCTGATTAGCACAGATACGCAGTATTTT. This codes for CASNSLISTDTQYF. The chain recombines TRBV7-6 with TRBJ2-3; D unclear. CDR1 is SGHVS and CDR2 is FNYEAQ in the germline V gene. CDR3 length: 14 amino acids. V was trimmed by 7 bases and J by 0 bases, leaving 11 bases between them.

This clonotype was counted many times. The V call is TRBV12-3 or TRBV12-4, the J call TRBJ2-3, with D maybe TRBD1 (5 bases). The CDR3 extends over 15 amino acids. Trimming left V 5 bases short and J 3 bases short, with 15 bases between. The CDR3 here is CASSPDSLRTDTQYF. The CDR3 region has the DNA TGTGCCAGCAGTCCCGACAGCCTACGGACAGATACGCAGTATTTT.

This clonotype was recorded a few times. The chain is built from TRBV7-8 and TRBJ2-7, with D tentatively TRBD1 or TRBD2 (6 bases each). Germline V CDR1 and CDR2: SGHVS, FQNEAQ. CDR3 size: 15 residues. The germline V and J ends were trimmed by 3 bases and 3 bases, with 15 bases remaining between them. The CDR3 reads CASSLEGQGGYEQYF. CDR3 nucleotide sequence: TGTGCCAGCAGCTTGGAGGGACAAGGAGGCTACGAGCAGTACTTC. Full variable domain (remainder filled in from reference TRBV7-8 and TRBJ2-7): GAGVSQSPRYKVAKRGQDVALRCDPISGHVSLFWYQQALGQGPEFLTYFQNEAQLDKSGLPSDRFFAERPEGSVSTLKIQRTQQEDSAVYLCASSLEGQGGYEQYFGPGTRLTVT.

The CDR3 loop reads CAWRERSYEQYF. In DNA, the CDR3 is TGTGCCTGGAGGGAACGATCCTACGAGCAGTACTTC. The rearrangement links TRBV30 to TRBJ2-7; D gene unclear. The length of the CDR3 is 12 residues. Trimming removed 3 bases from V and 1 base from J, with 7 bases in between. The V gene's germline CDR1 is GTSNPN and CDR2 SVGIG (reference sequence). The whole variable domain, remainder taken from reference TRBV30 and TRBJ2-7, is SQTIHQWPATLVQPVGSPLSLECTVEGTSNPNLYWYRQAAGRGLQLLFYSVGIGQISSEVPQNLSASRPQDRQFILSSKKLLLSDSGFYLCAWRERSYEQYFGPGTRLTVT.

This clonotype was recorded a few times. This chain uses TRBV2 with TRBJ2-7, with 12 bases matching TRBD2. Trimming cost V 6 bases and J 4 bases; bases outside gene matches: 4. This CDR3 has 14 amino acids. The germline V gene encodes CDR1 SNHLY and CDR2 FYNNEI. For the CDR3, the DNA is TGTGCCAGCAGGCCGACTAGCGGGAGTTACGAGCAGTACTTC. Its protein is CASRPTSGSYEQYF.

A note on this clonotype: Just one base apart from a much larger clone, this may be a read error. The V call is TRBV6-5, the J call TRBJ2-3; tentatively, D is TRBD2 (6 bases). The CDR3 has 16 residues. V was clipped by 2 bases and J by 1 base, with 13 bases between them. The germline gives CDR1 MNHEY, CDR2 SVGAGI. The CDR3 region has the DNA TGTGCCAGCAGTTACGCGGGGCTGAAAGGCACAGATACGCAGTATTTT. Translating gives CASSYAGLKGTDTQYF.